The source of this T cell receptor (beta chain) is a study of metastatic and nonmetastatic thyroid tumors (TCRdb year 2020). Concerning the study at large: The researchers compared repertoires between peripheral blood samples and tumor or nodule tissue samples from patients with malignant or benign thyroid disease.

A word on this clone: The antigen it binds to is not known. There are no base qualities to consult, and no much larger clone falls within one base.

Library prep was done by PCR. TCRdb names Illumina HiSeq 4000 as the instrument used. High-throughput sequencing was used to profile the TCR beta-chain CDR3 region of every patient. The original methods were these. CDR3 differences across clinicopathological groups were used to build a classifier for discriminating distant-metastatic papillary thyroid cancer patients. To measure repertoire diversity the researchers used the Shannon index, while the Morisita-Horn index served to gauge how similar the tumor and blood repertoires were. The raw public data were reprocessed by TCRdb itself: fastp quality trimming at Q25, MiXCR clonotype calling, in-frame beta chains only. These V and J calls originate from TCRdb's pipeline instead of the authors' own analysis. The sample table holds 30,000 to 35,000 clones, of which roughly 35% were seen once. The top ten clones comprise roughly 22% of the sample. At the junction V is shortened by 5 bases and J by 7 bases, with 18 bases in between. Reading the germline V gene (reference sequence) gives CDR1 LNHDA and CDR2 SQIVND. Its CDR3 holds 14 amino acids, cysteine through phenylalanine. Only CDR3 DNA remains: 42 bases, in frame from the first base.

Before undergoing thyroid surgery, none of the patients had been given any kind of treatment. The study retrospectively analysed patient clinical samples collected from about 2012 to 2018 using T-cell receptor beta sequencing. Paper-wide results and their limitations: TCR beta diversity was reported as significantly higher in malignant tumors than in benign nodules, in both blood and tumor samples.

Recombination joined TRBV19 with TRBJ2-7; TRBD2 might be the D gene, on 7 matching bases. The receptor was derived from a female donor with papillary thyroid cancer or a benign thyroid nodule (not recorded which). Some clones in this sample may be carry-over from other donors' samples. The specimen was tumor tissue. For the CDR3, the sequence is CASSSGGGGKEQYF. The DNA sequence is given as TGTGCCAGTAGTTCCGGGGGCGGGGGAAAGGAGCAGTACTTC. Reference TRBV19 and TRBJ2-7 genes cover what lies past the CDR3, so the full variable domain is DGGITQSPKYLFRKEGQNVTLSCEQNLNHDAMYWYRQDPGQGLRLIYYSQIVNDFQKGDIAEGYSVSREKKESFPLTVTSAQKNPTAFYLCASSSGGGGKEQYFGPGTRLTVT.